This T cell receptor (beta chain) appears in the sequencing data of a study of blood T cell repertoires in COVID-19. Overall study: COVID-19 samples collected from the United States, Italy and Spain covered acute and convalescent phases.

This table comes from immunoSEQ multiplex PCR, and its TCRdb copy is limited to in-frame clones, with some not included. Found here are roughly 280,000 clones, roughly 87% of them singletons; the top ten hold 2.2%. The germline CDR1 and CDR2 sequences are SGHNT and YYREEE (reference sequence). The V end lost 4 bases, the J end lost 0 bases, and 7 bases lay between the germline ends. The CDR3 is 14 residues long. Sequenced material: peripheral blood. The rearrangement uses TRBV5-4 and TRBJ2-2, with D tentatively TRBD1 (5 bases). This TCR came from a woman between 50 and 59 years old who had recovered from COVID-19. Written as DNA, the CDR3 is TGTGCCAGCAGCACAGGCGCGAACACCGGGGAGCTGTTTTTT. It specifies CASSTGANTGELFF.